Listed below are T cell receptor beta chains from one sample, sequenced in a study of cytomegalovirus exposure and HLA in healthy donors. Measured with immunoSEQ multiplex PCR; TCRdb has only the in-frame clones, and not every one. The table records 160,000 or so clones, about three quarters of them present only once. Sequencing input: PBMCs. The source is a woman under 40 in good health and CMV-seronegative. Each CDR3 is given with its conserved first and last residue. The order of the fields is V gene, clone size, J gene, D gene, CDR3 DNA, CDR3 protein. D genes are given only for firm matches. Clone size is not always given. Where it is, it says once, few, many or a class for expanded clones.

>TRBV19|-|TRBJ2-6|-
TGTGCCTCCGGAGGGGCGCAGGAGTCTGGGGCCAACGGCCTGACTTTC
CASGGAQESGANGLTF
>TRBV5-5|once|TRBJ2-7|-
TGTGCCAGCAGCTTGGAGGGGCAGCGATCCTACGAGCAGTACTTC
CASSLEGQRSYEQYF
>TRBV13|-|TRBJ2-7|-
TGTGCCAGCAGCTTACTTGGAGTTGGGAGAGAGCAGTACTTC
CASSLLGVGREQYF
>TRBV28|once|TRBJ1-1|-
TGTGCCAGCAGTCTACCGTCCTGGGGTCCTAGGGGGGAAGCTTTCTTT
CASSLPSWGPRGEAFF
>TRBV5-1|-|TRBJ1-4|-
TGCGCCAGCAGCGGGAGGAGGACGGGTGAAAAACTGTTTTTT
CASSGRRTGEKLFF
>TRBV11-3|-|TRBJ1-4|-
TGTGCCAGCAGCTCCGGCGGGGGGCGGTGTGAAAAACTGTTTTTT
CASSSGGGRCEKLFF
>TRBV7-9|-|TRBJ1-2|-
TGTGCCAGCAGCCCCCCGGGGAGGGTAGCTAACTATGGCTACACCTTC
CASSPPGRVANYGYTF
>TRBV6-1|-|TRBJ1-1|TRBD1
TGTGCCAGCAGTTTCGACAGGGGGAAGGACACTGAAGCTTTCTTT
CASSFDRGKDTEAFF
>TRBV6-5|-|TRBJ1-2|TRBD1
TGTGCCAGCAAGCCGGACAGGAATAAGTATGGCTACACCTTC
CASKPDRNKYGYTF
>TRBV6-1|once|TRBJ2-3|TRBD2
TGTGCCAGCAGTGTATCCAGCGGGGGGGCAGATACGCAGTATTTT
CASSVSSGGADTQYF
>TRBV7-8|few|TRBJ2-7|-
TGTGCCAGCAAGGAAAGGCAGGCATACGAGCAGTACTTC
CASKERQAYEQYF
>TRBV6-5|-|TRBJ2-7|-
TGTGCCAGCAGTTTAGTGGGGGCGGTAATCTACGAGCAGTACTTC
CASSLVGAVIYEQYF
>TRBV5-8|few|TRBJ1-5|TRBD1
TGTGCCAGCAGCCGGGGACAGAGCAATCAGCCCCAGCATTTT
CASSRGQSNQPQHF
>TRBV10-2|-|TRBJ1-2|TRBD1
TGCGCCAGCGGGACAGGGGGGAGAGGCTACACCTTC
CASGTGGRGYTF
>TRBV7-6|-|TRBJ2-3|-
TGTGCCAGCAGGCCTTTCTCCGGGGCAGATACGCAGTATTTT
CASRPFSGADTQYF
>TRBV5-4|-|TRBJ2-3|TRBD2
TGTGCCAGCAGCTTGGTCGGGGGGGATACGCAGTATTTT
CASSLVGGDTQYF
>TRBV7-8|few|TRBJ1-6|TRBD1
TGTGCCAGCAGCTTCGACGACAGGGCCATTAATTCACCCCTCCACTTT
CASSFDDRAINSPLHF
>TRBV6-5|-|TRBJ1-1|-
TGTGCCAGCACCTTAATGGGGAGCACTGAAGCTTTCTTT
CASTLMGSTEAFF
>TRBV6-1|few|TRBJ1-2|-
TGTGCCAGCAGTGCCGAGGGGGGGCGGAACTATGGCTACACCTTC
CASSAEGGRNYGYTF
>TRBV6-6|-|TRBJ1-2|-
TGTGCCAGCAGTTATGGGTACGACAGGACCCATGGCTACACCTTC
CASSYGYDRTHGYTF
>TRBV5-4|few|TRBJ2-2|TRBD1
TGTGCCAGCAGCTTGTACAGGGGGGTCACCGGGGAGCTGTTTTTT
CASSLYRGVTGELFF
>TRBV27|-|TRBJ1-2|-
TGTGCCAGCAGTTTAGGCGCTACGACGGGGTATGGCTACACCTTC
CASSLGATTGYGYTF